The TCR beta chain under discussion was sequenced for a study of response to subunit inactivated influenza vaccine. Points from the study as a whole: The authors suggested that every seasonal influenza vaccination recruits few new T cells.

TCRdb fed the RT-PCR reads into MiXCR, producing one record per CDR3 protein. The profile covers approximately 500,000 distinct CDR3 sequences, with 12% to 15% appearing a single time and 11% taken by the ten largest. J lost 4 bases, V lost 10 bases, and 6 bases had no gene match. Germline V gene sequence: CDR1 LNHDA, CDR2 SQIVND (reference sequence). CDR3 length equals 13 residues. This clonotype was observed a handful of times. Its antigen remains unidentified. This TCR derives from a man between 50 and 59 years old who received an inactivated influenza vaccine. The rearrangement joins TRBV19 to TRBJ1-1; 10 bases align to TRBD1. Sample: PBMCs from blood, taken 11 to 12 days after vaccination. The CDR3: CATRRDRGTEAFF. CDR3 DNA: TGTGCCACTCGCAGGGACAGGGGCACTGAAGCTTTCTTT. The entire variable domain, with the rest obtained from reference TRBV19 and TRBJ1-1, is as follows: DGGITQSPKYLFRKEGQNVTLSCEQNLNHDAMYWYRQDPGQGLRLIYYSQIVNDFQKGDIAEGYSVSREKKESFPLTVTSAQKNPTAFYLCATRRDRGTEAFFGQGTRLTVV.